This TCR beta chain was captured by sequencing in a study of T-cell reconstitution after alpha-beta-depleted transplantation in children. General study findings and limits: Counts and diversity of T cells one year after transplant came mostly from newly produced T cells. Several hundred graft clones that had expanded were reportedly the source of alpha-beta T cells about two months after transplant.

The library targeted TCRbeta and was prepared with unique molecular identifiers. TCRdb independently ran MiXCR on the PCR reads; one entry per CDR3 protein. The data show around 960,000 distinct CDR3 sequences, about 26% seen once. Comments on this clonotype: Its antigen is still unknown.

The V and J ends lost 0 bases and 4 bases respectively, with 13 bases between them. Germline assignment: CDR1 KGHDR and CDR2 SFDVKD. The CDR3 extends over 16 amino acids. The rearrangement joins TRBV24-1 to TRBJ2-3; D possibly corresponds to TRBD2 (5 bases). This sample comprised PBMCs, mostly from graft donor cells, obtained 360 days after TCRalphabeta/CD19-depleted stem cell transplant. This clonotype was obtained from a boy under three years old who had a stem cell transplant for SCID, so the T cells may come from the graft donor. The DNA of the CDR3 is TGTGCCACCAGTGATTTGGCGACTAATCTACCAGATACGCAGTATTTT. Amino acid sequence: CATSDLATNLPDTQYF.